The source of this T cell receptor beta chain is a study of metastatic and nonmetastatic thyroid tumors (dated by TCRdb to 2020 to 2021). A note on the overall study: The researchers compared repertoires between peripheral blood samples and tumor or nodule tissue samples from patients with malignant or benign thyroid disease. Here is what the overall study found, with its caveats: TCR beta diversity was reported as significantly higher in malignant tumors than in benign nodules, in both blood and tumor samples.

The library relied on PCR. The reads were generated on an Illumina HiSeq 4000. High-throughput sequencing was used to profile the TCR beta-chain CDR3 region of each patient. The original pipeline was this. Drawing on CDR3 differences between clinicopathological groups, the researchers built a classifier meant to tell apart patients with distant-metastatic papillary thyroid cancer. To measure repertoire diversity the researchers used the Shannon index, while the Morisita-Horn index served to gauge how similar the tumor and blood repertoires were. TCRdb took the public reads, trimmed them with fastp at Q25, ran MiXCR for clone calling and kept in-frame beta chains. The V and J calls reflect TCRdb's pipeline rather than the authors' work. Here the sample has about 13,000 clones; around a quarter occur a single time. The ten top clones hold roughly 3.6% of the sample. Including the terminal cysteine and phenylalanine, the CDR3 comprises 15 residues. Only the CDR3 portion is preserved as DNA: 45 bases, with reading frame beginning at the first base. Compared with germline, V lacks 3 bases and J lacks 0 bases; bases without a gene match: 1. As encoded in the germline V gene, CDR1 is LGHNA while CDR2 is YNFKEQ.

There are many counts of this clone. Its antigen is still unknown. No quality values exist for individual bases; no much larger clone is one base distant. No treatment had been received by any patient before thyroid surgery. Patient clinical samples collected from about 2012 to 2019 were retrospectively analysed using T-cell receptor beta sequencing. The sequence was collected from a female donor with papillary thyroid cancer or a benign thyroid nodule (not recorded which). Some clones in this sample may be carry-over from other donors' samples. The sample taken for sequencing was blood. The rearrangement joined TRBV4-2 to TRBJ2-1; TRBD1 aligns with 8 central bases. The nucleotide sequence is TGTGCCAGCAGCCAGACAGGGGACTCCTACAATGAGCAGTTCTTC. This sequence encodes CASSQTGDSYNEQFF.